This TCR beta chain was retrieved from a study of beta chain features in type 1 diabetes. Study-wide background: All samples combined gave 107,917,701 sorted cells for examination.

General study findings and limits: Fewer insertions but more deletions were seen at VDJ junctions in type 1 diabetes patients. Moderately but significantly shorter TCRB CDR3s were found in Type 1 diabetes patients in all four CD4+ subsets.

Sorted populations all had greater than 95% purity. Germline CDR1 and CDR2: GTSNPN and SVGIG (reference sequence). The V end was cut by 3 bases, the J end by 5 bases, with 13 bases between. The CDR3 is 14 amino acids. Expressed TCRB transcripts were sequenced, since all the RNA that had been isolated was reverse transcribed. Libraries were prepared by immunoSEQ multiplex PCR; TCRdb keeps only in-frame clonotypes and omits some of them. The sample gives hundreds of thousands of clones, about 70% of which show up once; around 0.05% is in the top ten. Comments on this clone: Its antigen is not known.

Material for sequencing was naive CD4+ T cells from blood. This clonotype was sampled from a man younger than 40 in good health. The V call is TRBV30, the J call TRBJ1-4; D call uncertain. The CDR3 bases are TGTGCCTGGAGCCTTAAGGGTGGAAATGAAAAACTGTTTTTT. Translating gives CAWSLKGGNEKLFF.